The T cell receptor (beta chain) described here comes from a study of beta chain features in type 1 diabetes. Study-level background: Age and gender were similar between patients and healthy donors, as were cell yields. Study findings and constraints: A moderate, significant TCRB CDR3 shortening appeared in type 1 diabetes across four CD4+ subsets. Equally in patients and controls, shorter templates might have been favored by PCR.

There are a few counts of this clone. Antigen: not known. Every bit of the isolated RNA underwent reverse transcription, so sequencing read expressed TCRB transcripts. Method: immunoSEQ multiplex PCR; TCRdb's copy keeps in-frame clones and lacks some. The sample has 300,000 or so clones, about a tenth seen once; the top ten hold approximately 1%. V was trimmed by 2 bases and J by 8 bases, leaving 12 bases between them. Germline lookup yields CDR1 GTSNPN and CDR2 SVGIG (reference sequence). This CDR3 has 13 amino acids. The source of this sequence is a man aged 25-40 years with type 1 diabetes. The specimen was central memory CD4+ T cells from blood. This rearrangement joins TRBV30 to TRBJ1-4; D is ambiguous. The CDR3 nucleotides read TGTGCCTGGAGTCATGGCAGGACGGAAAAACTGTTTTTT. Protein sequence: CAWSHGRTEKLFF.